The 10 T cell receptor beta chains presented below share a single source sample, sequenced in a study of T-cell memory formation after mild COVID-19. TCRdb recomputed calls from the 5' RACE reads with MiXCR, one row per CDR3 protein. This repertoire shows about 200,000 distinct CDR3 sequences, 9.5% to 10% found once; its top ten account for roughly 3.5%. The material sequenced was PBMCs or a T cell subset sorted from them (not recorded which). Receptor source: a man between 18 and 29 years old who had mild COVID-19 (a few samples of this study predate the infection). Cell type and time point are not known.

In this sample, this clonotype turned up a few times. The genes are TRBV29-1 and TRBJ2-1; D unresolved. This CDR3 comprises 13 residues. CDR1 and CDR2 from the germline V gene are SQVTM and ANQGSEA. Deletions cut 4 bases from V and 0 bases from J, with 7 bases between. CDR3 bases: TGCAGCGTTGTAAAGAGCTCCTACAATGAGCAGTTCTTC. Amino acid sequence: CSVVKSSYNEQFF.

This sequence joins TRBV12-3 or TRBV12-4 and TRBJ2-5, with D unresolved. Trimming removed 6 bases at V and 7 bases at J, with 15 bases between. There are 13 residues in the CDR3. The CDR3 region has the DNA TGTGCCAGCAGGCCGACGTACTCAGGGACCCAGTACTTC. Translation gives CASRPTYSGTQYF.

The chain is built from TRBV21-1 and TRBJ2-7; the listed D gene, TRBD1, was not tested against the DNA. TRBV21-1 constitutes a pseudogene. The CDR3 is 17 residues long. The chain's CDR3 is CASSNGTGVPRSYEQYV. The DNA of the CDR3 is TGTGCCAGCAGCAATGGGACAGGAGTCCCCAGATCCTACGAGCAGTACGTC.

This clonotype was observed many times. The chain joins TRBV7-6 to TRBJ2-5, with 7 bases identical to TRBD2. The germline V gene has CDR1 SGHVS and CDR2 FNYEAQ. Unmatched junction bases numbered 6, after V lost 1 base and J lost 7 bases. The CDR3 loop spans 14 amino acids. CDR3 protein: CASSLESGGGTQYF. In nucleotides, the CDR3 is TGTGCCAGCAGCTTAGAGTCGGGGGGAGGGACCCAGTACTTC. Together with reference TRBV7-6 and TRBJ2-5, the CDR3 gives the full variable domain: GAGVSQSPRYKVTKRGQDVALRCDPISGHVSLYWYRQALGQGPEFLTYFNYEAQQDKSGLPNDRFSAERPEGSISTLTIQRTEQRDSAMYRCASSLESGGGTQYFGPGTRLLVL.

This clonotype was picked up a small number of times. The gene calls are TRBV7-9 and TRBJ1-2; D gene ambiguous. Per germline, CDR1 SEHNR and CDR2 FQNEAQ (reference sequence). CDR3 size: 14 residues. The V and J ends lost 5 bases and 2 bases respectively, with 12 bases between them. DNA of the CDR3: TGTGCCAGCAGCCCGGATGGGCGGAACTATGGCTACACCTTC. Protein sequence: CASSPDGRNYGYTF.

This clonotype was observed a handful of times. V and J are TRBV5-1 and TRBJ1-6, with D unclear. Germline-derived CDR1 and CDR2 are SGHRS and YFSETQ. This CDR3 spans 15 amino acids. The germline V and J ends were trimmed by 5 bases and 5 bases, with 14 bases remaining between them. The CDR3 coding sequence is TGCGCCAGCAGGTCTGACGGAGCCGATAATTCACCCCTCCACTTT. Its protein is CASRSDGADNSPLHF.

There are a few counts of this clonotype. The genes are TRBV2 and TRBJ1-2; D call uncertain. Germline lookup yields CDR1 SNHLY and CDR2 FYNNEI. The CDR3 covers 14 residues. The V end was cut by 8 bases, the J end by 2 bases, with 15 bases between. Here the CDR3 DNA reads TGTGCCAGCCCCGAGGAGGGAGCAAACTATGGCTACACCTTC. Its protein is CASPEEGANYGYTF. The variable domain in full, with the rest retrieved from reference TRBV2 and TRBJ1-2, is EPEVTQTPSHQVTQMGQEVILRCVPISNHLYFYWYRQILGQKVEFLVSFYNNEISEKSEIFDDQFSVERPDGSNFTLKIRSTKLEDSAMYFCASPEEGANYGYTFGSGTRLTVV.

This clonotype was observed a handful of times. The J gene is TRBJ1-3, the V gene TRBV7-2, with D possibly matching TRBD1 (5 bases). The length of the CDR3 is 14 residues. CDR1 and CDR2 (germline): SGHTA, FQGNSA. The ends were cut back, 5 bases at V and 4 bases at J, with 12 bases in the middle. The CDR3 DNA follows: TGTGCCAGCAGCCGACCGGGGGGAGGAAACACCATATATTTT. Protein product: CASSRPGGGNTIYF.

The J gene is TRBJ1-1, the V gene TRBV9; no firm D call. The CDR3 contains 13 residues. Trimming took 2 bases from V and 6 from J, leaving 11 bases between them. In germline, CDR1 is SGDLS, CDR2 YYNGEE. This chain's CDR3 is CASSVHKVSEAFF. CDR3 sequence (DNA): TGTGCCAGCAGCGTGCACAAAGTCTCTGAAGCTTTCTTT.

This clonotype has more than one count but fewer than ten. The genes are TRBV6-4 and TRBJ2-3; 8 nucleotides agree with TRBD2. Germline V lookup: CDR1 MRHNA, CDR2 SNTAGT. V lost 6 bases and J lost 2; bases outside the gene matches: 4. The CDR3 loop spans 14 amino acids. The CDR3 loop is CASRKRGSTDTQYF. The CDR3 region has the DNA TGTGCCAGCAGGAAGCGGGGGTCCACAGATACGCAGTATTTT.